The clone carrying this T cell receptor beta chain has a handful of counts. Its antigen is as yet unknown. This sample stems from a study of T cells after yellow fever vaccination. The CDR3 runs to 12 residues. Per the germline V gene, CDR1 is SGHAT and CDR2 is FQNNGV. The germline V and J ends were trimmed by 5 bases and 8 bases, with 9 bases remaining between them. By 5'RACE template switching, TCR cDNA was produced, with a universal primer site and UMIs added in the process. TCRdb reanalysed the 5' RACE reads using MiXCR and keeps one entry per CDR3 protein. This table holds about 230,000 distinct CDR3 sequences, 6% to 8% found once. Regarding the study as a whole: Abundant contaminating clonotypes from the bulk population could appear in FACS-sorted repertoires.

This chain connects TRBV11-2 to TRBJ1-4, with D uncertain. Sample: CD4+ T cells sorted from PBMCs, taken on the day of the yellow fever booster vaccination. This clonotype was sampled from a man under 40 who received the YFV17D yellow fever vaccine. The CDR3 DNA reads TGTGCCAGCAGCCATGCTGGGGAAAAACTGTTTTTT. Translation: CASSHAGEKLFF. The full variable domain, its missing parts supplied by reference TRBV11-2 and TRBJ1-4, is EAGVAQSPRYKIIEKRQSVAFWCNPISGHATLYWYQQILGQGPKLLIQFQNNGVVDDSQLPKDRFSAERLKGVDSTLKIQPAKLEDSAVYLCASSHAGEKLFFGSGTQLSVL.